Shown below are 29 T cell receptor beta chains from a single sample sequenced in a study of blood T cell repertoires in COVID-19. The protocol was immunoSEQ multiplex PCR, while the TCRdb copy is restricted to in-frame clones and leaves out a portion. The sample shows roughly 310,000 clones, over 75% of them seen only once. Sequenced input: PBMCs or T cells enriched from blood (not recorded which). These receptors were collected from a woman aged 40 to 50 who had recovered from COVID-19.

This chain connects TRBV7-2 to TRBJ2-7; 7 nucleotides line up with TRBD1. After removal of 5 bases from V and 3 bases from J, the junction contained 4 bases not matched to a gene. The length of the CDR3 is 13 residues. Looked up from germline, CDR1 is SGHTA and CDR2 is FQGNSA. CDR3 in DNA: TGTGCCAGCAGCCGGGACAGCTACTACGAGCAGTACTTC. It translates to CASSRDSYYEQYF.

Only one count was recorded for this clone. This chain links TRBV28 with TRBJ2-7; TRBD2 aligns across 13 bases. V lost 5 bases and J lost 3; bases outside the gene matches: 7. Germline-derived CDR1 and CDR2 are MDHEN and SYDVKM. The length of the CDR3 is 16 residues. Here the CDR3 DNA reads TGTGCCAGCAGTCTGACTAGCGGGGGGCCACGCTACGAGCAGTACTTC. Translation gives CASSLTSGGPRYEQYF.

V usage is TRBV29-1 and J usage is TRBJ1-1; the D is unclear. Trimming removed 3 bases from V and 1 base from J, with 3 bases in between. The germline CDR1 and CDR2 sequences are SQVTM and ANQGSEA. The length of the CDR3 is 11 residues. CDR3 protein: CSVDRNTEAFF. The CDR3 DNA follows: TGCAGCGTTGACCGGAACACTGAAGCTTTCTTT.

This chain connects TRBV29-1 to TRBJ1-1, with unresolved D. The V and J ends lost 7 bases and 5 bases respectively, with 17 bases between them. Germline values: CDR1 SQVTM, CDR2 ANQGSEA. The CDR3 sequence is 13 residues long. In DNA, the CDR3 is TGCAGCGCATCGATTGCCACCGGGACTGAAGCTTTCTTT. It yields the protein CSASIATGTEAFF.

The chain has TRBV6-6 and TRBJ1-4; TRBD1 matches at 8 bases. This CDR3 region has 12 residues. The V gene end was trimmed by 6 bases and the J gene end by 13 bases; junction bases not matched to a gene: 7. From germline, CDR1 is MNHNY and CDR2 SVGAGI (reference sequence). CDR3 in DNA: TGTGCCAGCAGCCAAACCGGGACAGGACTGTTTTTT. This encodes CASSQTGTGLFF.

The genes are TRBV18 and TRBJ2-2; D is perhaps TRBD1 (5 bases). The CDR3 has 15 residues. Trimming took 3 bases from V and 3 from J, leaving 11 bases between them. Germline V gives CDR1 KGHSH, CDR2 LQKENI. CDR3 coding DNA: TGTGCCAGCTCACCGGGCAGGGTTGACACCGGGGAGCTGTTTTTT. It specifies CASSPGRVDTGELFF.

This chain joins TRBV27 and TRBJ1-4, with 8 bases lining up with TRBD1. Germline V gives CDR1 MNHEY, CDR2 SMNVEV (reference sequence). Trimming removed 2 bases from V and 8 bases from J; junction bases left unmatched: 7. The CDR3 is 15 residues long. The chain's CDR3 is CASSLTPQGVEKLFF. In DNA, the CDR3 is TGTGCCAGCAGTTTAACCCCACAGGGGGTAGAAAAACTGTTTTTT.

This rearrangement joins TRBV5-4 to TRBJ2-7; TRBD1 aligns across 8 bases. V shed 2 bases, J shed 4 bases, and the junction held 5 bases outside the gene matches. Germline-derived CDR1 and CDR2 are SGHNT and YYREEE (reference sequence). The CDR3 contains 14 residues. The CDR3 sequence: CASSFRDRSYEQYF. The CDR3 DNA reads TGTGCCAGCAGCTTCCGGGACAGGTCTTACGAGCAGTACTTC.

V usage is TRBV18 and J usage is TRBJ2-5, with a tentative D call TRBD1 (5 bases). V lost 5 bases, J lost 4 bases, and 8 bases lay in between. This CDR3 has 12 amino acids. The V gene's germline CDR1 is KGHSH and CDR2 LQKENI. The CDR3 is CASSRTRETQYF. The CDR3 region has the DNA TGTGCCAGCTCAAGGACACGAGAGACCCAGTACTTC.

This clone has only one observation. This sequence joins TRBV20-1 and TRBJ1-2, with a tentative D call TRBD1 (5 bases). Trimming took 4 bases from V and 8 from J, leaving 11 bases between them. The CDR3 covers 11 residues. Germline CDR1 and CDR2: DFQATT and SNEGSKA (reference sequence). The CDR3, as DNA: TGCAGTGCTATTGGGGGGGAGGGCTACACCTTC. It encodes CSAIGGEGYTF.

The V call is TRBV4-3, the J call TRBJ2-2; 10 nucleotides match TRBD2. V gave up 1 base and J gave up 7 bases; unmatched junction bases: 12. Germline loops: CDR1 LGHNA, CDR2 YSLEER. The CDR3 contains 18 residues. CDR3 protein: CASSQVGSGRNRGGELFF. Written as DNA, the CDR3 is TGCGCCAGCAGCCAAGTTGGTAGCGGGAGGAATCGTGGCGGGGAGCTGTTTTTT.

This chain connects TRBV5-3 to TRBJ2-7; a weak D match, TRBD1 (5 bases). TRBV5-3 is marked as an open reading frame, function uncertain. V was pared by 3 bases and J by 1 base, with 11 bases between. The CDR3 is 14 residues long. Here the CDR3 reads CARSSKGWSYEQYF. The CDR3 DNA reads as TGTGCCAGAAGCTCCAAGGGGTGGTCCTACGAGCAGTACTTC.

This chain connects TRBV5-4 to TRBJ1-2; D is possibly TRBD1 (5 bases). Per the germline V gene, CDR1 is SGHNT and CDR2 is YYREEE (reference sequence). Trimming took off 1 base at V and 7 bases at J, with 20 bases between the two ends. CDR3 length equals 16 residues. The CDR3 reads CASSLLALGGPGGYTF. The CDR3 bases are TGTGCCAGCAGCTTGTTAGCCCTCGGGGGACCGGGTGGCTACACCTTC.

The rearrangement links TRBV6-6 to TRBJ1-2, with D maybe TRBD1 (5 bases). The CDR3 covers 15 residues. Trimming took 2 bases from V and 1 from J, leaving 11 bases between them. CDR1 MNHNY and CDR2 SVGAGI come from the germline V gene (reference sequence). The CDR3 DNA follows: TGTGCCAGCAGTTACAGTAGGGGAGGTAACTATGGCTACACCTTC. It codes for CASSYSRGGNYGYTF.

The count of this clone is one. This rearrangement joins TRBV10-3 to TRBJ2-7; possibly TRBD1 for D (6 bases). The CDR3 consists of 15 residues. V dropped 3 bases and J dropped 1 base, with 13 bases sitting between them. Germline V gene lookup returns CDR1 ENHRY and CDR2 SYGVKD. Here the CDR3 reads CAISESRQDSYEQYF. DNA of the CDR3: TGTGCCATCAGTGAATCACGACAGGATTCCTACGAGCAGTACTTC.

The V gene is TRBV7-6, the J gene TRBJ1-3; TRBD1 matches at 10 bases. The CDR3 has 17 amino acids. The V gene's germline CDR1 is SGHVS and CDR2 FNYEAQ. The trim removed 5 bases at V and 4 bases at J, leaving 11 bases unmatched. CDR3 protein: CASSLGGTGERGNTIYF. CDR3 sequence (DNA): TGTGCCAGCAGCCTAGGGGGGACAGGGGAACGAGGAAACACCATATATTTT.

This rearrangement joins TRBV9 to TRBJ1-1; D call uncertain. V was trimmed by 7 bases and J by 0 bases, leaving 10 bases between them. CDR1 SGDLS and CDR2 YYNGEE come from the germline V gene. CDR3 length equals 13 residues. The CDR3 loop is CASGDGMNTEAFF. CDR3 coding DNA: TGTGCCAGCGGAGACGGGATGAACACTGAAGCTTTCTTT.

The chain carries TRBV4-2 and TRBJ2-1; 14 bases fit TRBD2. This CDR3 is built from 17 residues. Trimming at V came to 2 bases and at J to 4 bases, leaving 4 bases not matched to a gene. Per germline, CDR1 LGHNA and CDR2 YNFKEQ. CDR3 region: CASSQTGTSGRYNEQFF. In DNA, the CDR3 is TGTGCCAGCAGCCAAACGGGGACTAGCGGGAGATACAATGAGCAGTTCTTC.

This chain uses TRBV4-2 with TRBJ1-1; D is unclear. Germline-derived CDR1 and CDR2 are LGHNA and YNFKEQ. This CDR3 spans 15 amino acids. V was pared by 0 bases and J by 2 bases, with 10 bases between. This chain's CDR3 is CASSQETRGNTEAFF. The CDR3 nucleotides read TGTGCCAGCAGCCAAGAAACGCGAGGTAACACTGAAGCTTTCTTT.

The J gene is TRBJ2-7, the V gene TRBV3-1 (or the pseudogene TRBV3-2); possible D gene TRBD2, 6 bases. CDR3 size: 13 residues. The V gene lost 0 bases and the J gene lost 6 bases, with 9 bases spanning the gap. CDR1 is LGHDT, CDR2 YNNKEL, per germline (reference sequence). The CDR3 nucleotides read TGTGCCAGCAGCCAAGAGTACGGGGGCGAGCAGTACTTC. Translated: CASSQEYGGEQYF.

The genes are TRBV2 and TRBJ1-2, with TRBD1 matching 8 bases. V gave up 7 bases and J gave up 2 bases; unmatched junction bases: 6. Germline CDR1 SNHLY, CDR2 FYNNEI. This CDR3 has 14 residues. In DNA form, the CDR3 reads TGTGCCAGCAAGGCCCCAGGGGGCAACTATGGCTACACCTTC. This translates into CASKAPGGNYGYTF.

The V gene is TRBV4-3, the J gene TRBJ2-2; 7 bases agree with TRBD2. The CDR3 has 18 residues. V lost 1 base, J lost 6 bases, and 14 bases stayed unmatched. In germline, CDR1 is LGHNA, CDR2 YSLEER. Written as DNA, the CDR3 is TGCGCCAGCAGCCAAGGTCTAACGGGAGGTTTGGTCTCCGGGGAGCTGTTTTTT. Its protein is CASSQGLTGGLVSGELFF.

The chain recombines TRBV7-2 with TRBJ2-1; 7 bases match TRBD2. With V trimmed by 5 bases and J by 8 bases, 15 bases remained unmatched. The CDR3 totals 16 residues. CDR1 is SGHTA, CDR2 FQGNSA, per germline. The CDR3 nucleotides read TGTGCCAGCAGCCTTAGGAATAGCGGGTGGAGCGATGAGCAGTTCTTC. Protein: CASSLRNSGWSDEQFF.

The chain carries TRBV27 and TRBJ1-4; 8 bases fit TRBD1. Trimming at V came to 4 bases and at J to 7 bases, leaving 5 bases not matched to a gene. CDR1 MNHEY and CDR2 SMNVEV come from the germline V gene (reference sequence). CDR3 length equals 14 residues. The CDR3 spells CASSSGQGGEKLFF. For the CDR3, the DNA is TGTGCCAGCAGTTCCGGACAGGGAGGTGAAAAACTGTTTTTT.

The chain is built from TRBV3-1 (or the pseudogene TRBV3-2) and TRBJ1-2; D perhaps matches TRBD1 (5 bases). Germline CDR1 reads LGHDT; CDR2 reads YNNKEL (reference sequence). V was shortened by 3 bases and J by 3 bases, with 11 bases between the two germline ends. The CDR3 covers 14 residues. The CDR3 sequence: CASSQGGKDYGYTF. Written as DNA, the CDR3 is TGTGCCAGCAGCCAGGGGGGTAAAGACTATGGCTACACCTTC.

This chain connects TRBV27 to TRBJ2-7; D uncertain. Germline CDR1 MNHEY, CDR2 SMNVEV (reference sequence). This CDR3 has 12 residues. Trimming shortened V by 2 bases and J by 1 base, and 3 bases separated the two germline ends. CDR3 amino acids: CASSLPSYEQYF. The CDR3 coding sequence is TGTGCCAGCAGTTTACCTTCCTACGAGCAGTACTTC.

This chain links TRBV2 with TRBJ1-3, with D perhaps TRBD1 (5 bases). V was cut by 6 bases and J by 4 bases, with 13 bases left in between. The CDR3 totals 14 residues. The germline V gene encodes CDR1 SNHLY and CDR2 FYNNEI. The CDR3 loop is CASRGLDLGNTIYF. The DNA of the CDR3 is TGTGCCAGCAGGGGACTGGATCTGGGAAACACCATATATTTT.

The chain combines TRBV6-6 with TRBJ1-2; D unclear. The CDR3 is 13 residues long. Germline lookup yields CDR1 MNHNY and CDR2 SVGAGI (reference sequence). Trimming removed 2 bases at V and 4 bases at J, with 8 bases between. The DNA for the CDR3 is TGTGCCAGCAGTTACGAGGTCTTCTATGGCTACACCTTC. Translated, it gives CASSYEVFYGYTF.

J is TRBJ1-5 and V is TRBV18; D perhaps matches TRBD1 (5 bases). This CDR3 has 14 amino acids. Germline V gene data show CDR1 as KGHSH and CDR2 as LQKENI. V lost 2 bases and J lost 3, with 8 bases in between. This chain's CDR3 is CASSPGGDNQPQHF. For the CDR3, the DNA is TGTGCCAGCTCACCAGGAGGGGACAATCAGCCCCAGCATTTT.